A selection of T cell receptor beta chains follows, all from one sample in a study of blood T cells in healthy people across ages. TCRdb called the 5' RACE reads again in MiXCR, with one record for every CDR3 protein. In the table there are fewer than 2,000,000 distinct CDR3 sequences, around 42% of which are singletons. The source material was blood. The receptor source for this set is a human donor in good health. CDR3s include the opening cysteine and the closing phenylalanine or tryptophan. D genes are given only for firm matches. For some rows the clone size is stated as once, few or many, or as a class when expanded; others skip it.

D gene: NA
J gene: TRBJ2-5
V gene: TRBV9
clone size: once
CDR3 protein: CASSVDGNQETQYF
CDR3 DNA: TGTGCCAGCAGCGTAGACGGGAACCAAGAGACCCAGTACTTC

D gene: TRBD2
J gene: TRBJ2-3
V gene: TRBV7-6
clone size: NA
CDR3 protein: CASSLMTSGSTDTQYF
CDR3 DNA: TGTGCCAGCAGCTTAATGACTAGCGGAAGCACAGATACGCAGTATTTT

D gene: NA
J gene: TRBJ2-5
V gene: TRBV6-1
clone size: many
CDR3 protein: CASREVQGYQETQYF
CDR3 DNA: TGTGCCAGCAGAGAAGTTCAGGGGTACCAAGAGACCCAGTACTTC

D gene: TRBD1
J gene: TRBJ1-2
V gene: TRBV5-1
clone size: NA
CDR3 protein: CASSLEAGGLGYGYTF
CDR3 DNA: TGCGCCAGCAGCTTGGAGGCAGGGGGCCTTGGCTATGGCTACACCTTC

D gene: TRBD2
J gene: TRBJ2-7
V gene: TRBV4-3
clone size: NA
CDR3 protein: CASSQDSTGGGPGYEQYF
CDR3 DNA: TGCGCCAGCAGCCAAGATTCTACGGGAGGGGGGCCAGGGTACGAGCAGTACTTC

D gene: NA
J gene: TRBJ2-5
V gene: TRBV2
clone size: many
CDR3 protein: CASSVREGDGDQYF
CDR3 DNA: TGTGCCAGCAGTGTTAGAGAAGGGGATGGCGACCAGTACTTC

D gene: NA
J gene: TRBJ2-1
V gene: TRBV20-1
clone size: NA
CDR3 protein: CSAYHGGNEQFF
CDR3 DNA: TGCAGTGCTTACCACGGAGGGAATGAGCAGTTCTTC

D gene: TRBD2
J gene: TRBJ2-3
V gene: TRBV24-1
clone size: NA
CDR3 protein: CATSDPIAGDTDTQYF
CDR3 DNA: TGTGCCACCAGTGATCCTATAGCGGGGGACACAGATACGCAGTATTTT

D gene: TRBD1
J gene: TRBJ1-2
V gene: TRBV4-1
clone size: NA
CDR3 protein: CASSLGQGITTPYGYTF
CDR3 DNA: TGCGCCAGCAGCCTCGGACAGGGAATAACCACACCCTATGGCTACACCTTC

D gene: TRBD1
J gene: TRBJ1-5
V gene: TRBV5-1
clone size: few
CDR3 protein: CASSPFSGGGNQPQHF
CDR3 DNA: TGCGCCAGCAGCCCATTTTCAGGGGGCGGCAATCAGCCCCAGCATTTT

D gene: TRBD1
J gene: TRBJ2-6
V gene: TRBV20-1
clone size: NA
CDR3 protein: CSARDRGPLGTGANVPTF
CDR3 DNA: TGCAGTGCACGAGACAGGGGCCCTTTGGGAACTGGGGCCAACGTCCCGACTTTC

D gene: TRBD2
J gene: TRBJ2-7
V gene: TRBV6-6
clone size: NA
CDR3 protein: CATESGGAPYEQYF
CDR3 DNA: TGTGCCACCGAAAGCGGGGGAGCTCCCTACGAGCAGTACTTC

D gene: NA
J gene: TRBJ1-2
V gene: TRBV7-2
clone size: few
CDR3 protein: CASSLAMFLDTKGPGYTF
CDR3 DNA: TGTGCCAGCAGCTTAGCGATGTTCTTAGACACAAAAGGGCCTGGCTACACCTTC

D gene: NA
J gene: TRBJ2-7
V gene: TRBV27
clone size: few
CDR3 protein: CASSFSVTDEQYF
CDR3 DNA: TGTGCCAGCAGTTTTAGCGTGACGGACGAGCAGTACTTC

D gene: NA
J gene: TRBJ1-2
V gene: TRBV12-3/TRBV12-4
clone size: many
CDR3 protein: CASSFSGPGGYTF
CDR3 DNA: TGTGCCAGCAGTTTCTCCGGACCGGGGGGCTACACCTTC

D gene: NA
J gene: TRBJ1-2
V gene: TRBV2
clone size: NA
CDR3 protein: CASSYLERSYGYTF
CDR3 DNA: TGTGCCAGCAGCTACCTGGAACGTAGCTATGGCTACACCTTC

D gene: NA
J gene: TRBJ1-5
V gene: TRBV29-1
clone size: few
CDR3 protein: CSVQTDSNQPQHF
CDR3 DNA: TGCAGCGTACAGACGGATAGCAATCAGCCCCAGCATTTT

D gene: NA
J gene: TRBJ2-1
V gene: TRBV10-3
clone size: few
CDR3 protein: CAISHSDKNNEQFF
CDR3 DNA: TGTGCCATCAGTCACTCGGACAAAAACAATGAGCAGTTCTTC

D gene: TRBD1
J gene: TRBJ1-5
V gene: TRBV4-1
clone size: few
CDR3 protein: CASSQPGQGRQPQHF
CDR3 DNA: TGCGCCAGCAGCCAGCCCGGACAGGGCCGGCAGCCCCAGCATTTT

D gene: NA
J gene: TRBJ1-1
V gene: TRBV5-1
clone size: NA
CDR3 protein: CASSFDGDTEAFF
CDR3 DNA: TGCGCCAGCAGCTTTGACGGAGACACTGAAGCTTTCTTT

D gene: NA
J gene: TRBJ1-4
V gene: TRBV2
clone size: NA
CDR3 protein: CASSQQDGDEKLFF
CDR3 DNA: TGTGCCAGCAGCCAACAGGACGGGGATGAAAAACTGTTTTTT

D gene: NA
J gene: TRBJ1-2
V gene: TRBV2
clone size: NA
CDR3 protein: CASSQGGPHQNYGYTF
CDR3 DNA: TGTGCCAGCAGTCAGGGAGGGCCACACCAAAACTATGGCTACACCTTC

D gene: TRBD2
J gene: TRBJ2-3
V gene: TRBV6-1
clone size: few
CDR3 protein: CASSWRVVLAGTTDTQYF
CDR3 DNA: TGTGCCAGCAGCTGGAGAGTGGTACTAGCGGGGACCACAGACACGCAGTATTTT

D gene: NA
J gene: TRBJ2-7
V gene: TRBV7-2
clone size: once
CDR3 protein: CASSKGLALSSYEQYF
CDR3 DNA: TGTGCCAGCAGCAAAGGTCTAGCGTTGAGCTCCTACGAGCAGTACTTC

D gene: NA
J gene: TRBJ2-1
V gene: TRBV7-6
clone size: many
CDR3 protein: CASSLAPGSSYNEQFF
CDR3 DNA: TGTGCCAGCAGCTTAGCCCCAGGGAGCTCCTACAATGAGCAGTTCTTC